This TCR beta chain was observed in a study of cytomegalovirus exposure and HLA in healthy donors. Looking at the study overall: In an earlier analysis, approximately 120 million unique TCR beta sequences were found from some 200 million T cells. Broader study findings: Per a prior analysis, the majority of TCR beta V segments were productive roughly 87% or roughly 30% of the time. Altogether, around 160 TCR beta chains were recorded as cytomegalovirus-associated.

Turning to this clone: Its antigen is undetermined.

CDR3 size: 12 residues. The V gene end was trimmed by 4 bases and the J gene end by 8 bases; junction bases not matched to a gene: 3. Germline assignment: CDR1 SEHNR and CDR2 FQNEAQ (reference sequence). Use of 60 Vbeta and 13 Jbeta primers characterized the PCR. Sequencing was performed with immunoSEQ multiplex PCR; in TCRdb, only in-frame clones are kept and a portion is missing. The repertoire holds roughly 200,000 clones, with roughly four fifths as singletons. The rearrangement uses TRBV7-9 and TRBJ1-2, with 8 nucleotides matching TRBD1. This receptor was taken from a man over 45 in good health and CMV-seronegative. Sequenced: PBMCs. In DNA, the CDR3 is TGTGCCAGCAGCTGGGACAGGATGGGCTACACCTTC. Encoded protein: CASSWDRMGYTF.